The T cell receptor beta chain described here comes from a study of T-cell reconstitution after alpha-beta-depleted transplantation in children. Findings and caveats of the study: About two months after transplant, alpha-beta T cells reportedly came from several hundred expanded graft clones.

It was with unique molecular identifiers that the TCRbeta library was prepared. TCRdb independently ran MiXCR on the PCR reads; one entry per CDR3 protein. The sample has about a million distinct CDR3 sequences, about 31% seen once. V gave up 3 bases and J gave up 6 bases, with 18 bases separating them. The CDR3 runs 15 residues. Germline V gene data show CDR1 as ENHRY and CDR2 as SYGVKD. To note about this clonotype: No antigen is known for it.

The V and J genes are TRBV10-3 and TRBJ2-7; tentatively, D is TRBD1 (6 bases). This receptor was taken from a boy in the first two years of life who had a stem cell transplant for SCID, so the T cells may come from the graft donor. The sample in question was PBMCs, mostly from graft donor cells, obtained 360 days after TCRalphabeta/CD19-depleted stem cell transplant. The CDR3 loop is CAISDNRVGSSEQYF. CDR3 DNA: TGTGCCATCAGTGACAACAGGGTTGGTTCAAGCGAGCAGTACTTC.